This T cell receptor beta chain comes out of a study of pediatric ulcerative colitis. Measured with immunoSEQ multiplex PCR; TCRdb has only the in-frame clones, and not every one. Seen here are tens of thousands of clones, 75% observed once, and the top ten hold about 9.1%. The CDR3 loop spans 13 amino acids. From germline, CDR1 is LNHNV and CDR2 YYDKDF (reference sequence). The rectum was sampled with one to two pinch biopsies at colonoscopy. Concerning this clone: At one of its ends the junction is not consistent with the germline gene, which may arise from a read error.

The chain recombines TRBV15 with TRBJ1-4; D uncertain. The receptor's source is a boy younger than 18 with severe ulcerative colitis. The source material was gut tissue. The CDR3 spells CATSGDTNEKLFF. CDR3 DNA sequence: TGTGCCACCAGCGGAGACACTAATGAAAAACTGTTTTTT. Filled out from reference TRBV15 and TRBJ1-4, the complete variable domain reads DAMVIQNPRYQVTQFGKPVTLSCSQTLNHNVMYWYQQKSSQAPKLLFHYYDKDFNNEADTPDNFQSRRPNTSFCFLDIRSPGLGDTAMYLCATSGDTNEKLFFGSGTQLSVL.